Below are 17 T cell receptor beta chains sequenced from a single sample in a study of blood T cell repertoires in COVID-19. Method: immunoSEQ multiplex PCR; TCRdb's copy keeps in-frame clones and lacks some. The data show about 250,000 clones, with approximately 79% seen just once and roughly 4.6% held by the top ten. The specimen sequenced was peripheral blood. The source is a woman of 80 years or more with active or convalescent COVID-19.

This chain uses TRBV27 with TRBJ1-1; TRBD1 agrees at 9 bases. This CDR3 comprises 15 residues. Germline CDR1 is MNHEY and CDR2 is SMNVEV (reference sequence). The V segment lost 7 bases and the J segment 1 base; nucleotides outside the gene matches: 7. CDR3 nucleotides: TGTGCCAGCAAATATGACAGGGGGGGGAACACTGAAGCTTTCTTT. Amino acid sequence: CASKYDRGGNTEAFF.

This clone came up once. The chain is built from TRBV6-4 and TRBJ2-1, with a tentative D call TRBD2 (5 bases). The CDR3 is 15 amino acids. CDR1 MRHNA and CDR2 SNTAGT come from the germline V gene. V shed 5 bases and J shed 1 base, with 12 bases lying between them. CDR3 coding DNA: TGTGCCAGCAGTCAAAGCGGACCTTCCTACAATGAGCAGTTCTTC. It is translated as CASSQSGPSYNEQFF.

The genes are TRBV30 and TRBJ1-2; 7 nucleotides match TRBD1. With V trimmed by 4 bases and J by 8 bases, 13 bases remained unmatched. The length of the CDR3 is 14 residues. Germline loops: CDR1 GTSNPN, CDR2 SVGIG (reference sequence). The CDR3 DNA follows: TGTGCCTGGATTCGACAGGGTGGAAGAAGGGGCTACACCTTC. Translated, it gives CAWIRQGGRRGYTF.

The V call is TRBV7-2, the J call TRBJ1-2; tentatively, D is TRBD1 (6 bases). V was shortened by 5 bases and J by 1 base, with 8 bases between the two germline ends. This CDR3 is built from 13 residues. The germline gives CDR1 SGHTA, CDR2 FQGNSA. The CDR3 loop is CASSRGFNYGYTF. The CDR3 coding sequence is TGTGCCAGCAGCAGGGGGTTTAACTATGGCTACACCTTC.

This chain uses TRBV20-1 with TRBJ1-4, with a weak D call TRBD1 (5 bases). The CDR3 is 17 residues long. Germline assignment: CDR1 DFQATT and CDR2 SNEGSKA (reference sequence). Deletions cut 3 bases from V and 0 bases from J, with 17 bases between. The CDR3 region has the DNA TGCAGTGCTAGTTTTCGGGGACTGACACCAACTAATGAAAAACTGTTTTTT. Amino acid sequence: CSASFRGLTPTNEKLFF.

The chain recombines TRBV19 with TRBJ2-5; 7 nucleotides agree with TRBD2. V shed 3 bases, J shed 5 bases, and the junction held 9 bases outside the gene matches. The CDR3 extends over 15 amino acids. The germline V gene has CDR1 LNHDA and CDR2 SQIVND (reference sequence). CDR3 DNA: TGTGCCAGTAGTATCCGTGGCGGGAGAGCCGAGACCCAGTACTTC. Translating it yields CASSIRGGRAETQYF.

This chain joins TRBV5-1 and TRBJ1-1, with 8 bases identical to TRBD1. The ends lost 4 bases at V and 5 bases at J; junction bases unmatched: 7. CDR3 length equals 14 residues. The germline V gene has CDR1 SGHRS and CDR2 YFSETQ. The CDR3 DNA reads TGCGCCAGCAGCATCGGACAGGGTAAAACTGAAGCTTTCTTT. It translates to CASSIGQGKTEAFF.

This clone was counted between two and nine times. The chain couples TRBV27 to TRBJ1-1; D call uncertain. The germline V gene encodes CDR1 MNHEY and CDR2 SMNVEV (reference sequence). V lost 4 bases to trimming and J lost 7 bases, with 22 bases between them. This CDR3 comprises 16 residues. The DNA of the CDR3 is TGTGCCAGCAGTTCCTCACCGTACCCTACCGCGAGTGAAGCTTTCTTT. Its protein product is CASSSSPYPTASEAFF.

This chain connects TRBV13 to TRBJ2-5; TRBD2 matches at 9 bases. J was trimmed by 2 bases and V by 5 bases; bases with no gene match: 9. The CDR3 has 16 amino acids. Looked up from germline, CDR1 is PRHDT and CDR2 is FYEKMQ (reference sequence). The CDR3, as DNA: TGTGCCAGCAGCAAGAGGGCGGGAGGGATTCAAGAGACCCAGTACTTC. It specifies CASSKRAGGIQETQYF.

This clone has a single count. The chain is built from TRBV30 and TRBJ1-3; the match to TRBD1 covers 9 bases. The V segment lost 5 bases and the J segment 8 bases; nucleotides outside the gene matches: 10. Germline V gene data show CDR1 as GTSNPN and CDR2 as SVGIG (reference sequence). This CDR3 is 14 amino acids long. The CDR3 region is CAWARTGARDTIYF. The CDR3 region has the DNA TGTGCCTGGGCCCGGACAGGGGCCCGGGACACCATATATTTT.

CDR3 DNA sequence: TGTGCCAGCAGTTTATTCGCGGCCGGGACTGTGAAAGCTTTCTTT. It yields the protein CASSLFAAGTVKAFF. The chain employs TRBV28 and TRBJ1-1; the D gene is possibly TRBD1 (5 bases). The CDR3 contains 15 residues. V was trimmed by 1 base and J by 9 bases, leaving 18 bases between them. Germline loops: CDR1 MDHEN, CDR2 SYDVKM.

V is TRBV3-1 (or the pseudogene TRBV3-2) and J is TRBJ2-7; unclear D gene. Per germline, CDR1 LGHDT and CDR2 YNNKEL (reference sequence). CDR3 length: 14 amino acids. V gave up 1 base and J gave up 2 bases, with 9 bases separating them. CDR3 residues: CASSQASVTYEQYF. In DNA, the CDR3 is TGTGCCAGCAGCCAAGCAAGCGTTACCTACGAGCAGTACTTC.

This clone was recorded only once. CDR3 protein: CAWTRQGGTEAFF. For the CDR3, the DNA is TGTGCCTGGACTAGACAGGGGGGCACTGAAGCTTTCTTT. The chain uses TRBV30 and TRBJ1-1; 9 bases fit TRBD1. This CDR3 spans 13 amino acids. Germline V lookup: CDR1 GTSNPN, CDR2 SVGIG (reference sequence). V was pared by 4 bases and J by 4 bases, with 4 bases of the junction left unmatched.

J is TRBJ1-5 and V is TRBV7-8; D gene unclear. The CDR3 sequence is 14 residues long. Trimming removed 1 base at V and 2 bases at J, with 6 bases between. The germline gives CDR1 SGHVS, CDR2 FQNEAQ. Here the CDR3 DNA reads TGTGCCAGCAGCTTAGTGGGAGGCAATCAGCCCCAGCATTTT. Translation: CASSLVGGNQPQHF.

The gene calls are TRBV18 and TRBJ2-3; a weak D match, TRBD2 (6 bases). Germline loops: CDR1 KGHSH, CDR2 LQKENI. This CDR3 is built from 14 residues. The V gene lost 4 bases and the J gene lost 2 bases, with 10 bases spanning the gap. CDR3 protein: CASSLRTNTDTQYF. In DNA, the CDR3 is TGTGCCAGCTCACTAAGGACTAACACAGATACGCAGTATTTT.

This clone was detected only once. The chain is built from TRBV7-9 and TRBJ1-2; D gene ambiguous. This CDR3 is built from 13 residues. V shed 1 base and J shed 4 bases, with 7 bases lying between them. Germline V lookup: CDR1 SEHNR, CDR2 FQNEAQ (reference sequence). In nucleotides, the CDR3 is TGTGCCAGCAGCTTAGACGGGTTCTATGGCTACACCTTC. Its protein is CASSLDGFYGYTF. The whole variable domain, remainder taken from reference TRBV7-9 and TRBJ1-2, is DTGVSQNPRHKITKRGQNVTFRCDPISEHNRLYWYRQTLGQGPEFLTYFQNEAQLEKSRLLSDRFSAERPKGSFSTLEIQRTEQGDSAMYLCASSLDGFYGYTFGSGTRLTVV.

The chain couples TRBV28 to TRBJ1-3; a weak D match, TRBD1 (5 bases). V was shortened by 6 bases and J by 2 bases, with 20 bases between the two germline ends. Germline V gene data show CDR1 as MDHEN and CDR2 as SYDVKM. CDR3 length equals 17 residues. The CDR3: CASSSPLYRFAGNTIYF. In DNA, the CDR3 is TGTGCCAGCAGCTCCCCTTTATACAGGTTTGCTGGAAACACCATATATTTT.